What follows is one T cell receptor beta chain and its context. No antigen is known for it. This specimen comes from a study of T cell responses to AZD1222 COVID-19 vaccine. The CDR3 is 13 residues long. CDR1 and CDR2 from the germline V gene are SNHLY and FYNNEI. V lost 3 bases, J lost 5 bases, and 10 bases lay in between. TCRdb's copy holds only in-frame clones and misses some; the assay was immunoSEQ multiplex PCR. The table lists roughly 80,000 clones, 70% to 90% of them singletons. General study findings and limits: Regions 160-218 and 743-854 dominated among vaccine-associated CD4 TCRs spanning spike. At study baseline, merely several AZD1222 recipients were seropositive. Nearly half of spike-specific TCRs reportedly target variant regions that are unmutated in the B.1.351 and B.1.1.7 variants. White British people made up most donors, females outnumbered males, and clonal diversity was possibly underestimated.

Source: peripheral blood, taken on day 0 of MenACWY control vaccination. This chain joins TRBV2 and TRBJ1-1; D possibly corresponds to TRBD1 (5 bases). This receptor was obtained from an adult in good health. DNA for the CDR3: TGTGCCAGCAGTGATCAGGGTTGGACTGAAGCTTTCTTT. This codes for CASSDQGWTEAFF.